In its sample, the clone carrying this TCR beta chain was seen many times. These data come from a study of T-cell memory formation after mild COVID-19. The ends were cut back, 3 bases at V and 3 bases at J, with 10 bases in the middle. This CDR3 spans 14 amino acids. From the 5' RACE reads, TCRdb called clonotypes with MiXCR, one entry per CDR3 protein. The sample comprises roughly 130,000 distinct CDR3 sequences, about 17% of which are singletons, and approximately 13% rests with the top ten. This clonotype was sampled from an adult woman who had mild COVID-19 (a few samples of this study predate the infection). Cell type and time point are not known. This chain connects TRBV12-3 or TRBV12-4 to TRBJ2-3; D is possibly TRBD2 (6 bases). The source material was PBMCs or a T cell subset sorted from them (not recorded which). CDR3 coding DNA: TGTGCCAGCAGTTTCGGCGGGGTTACAGATACGCAGTATTTT. This encodes CASSFGGVTDTQYF.